The 6 T cell receptor beta chains below were found in one sample sequenced in a study of blood T cells in healthy people across ages. A second PCR of about 7 to 12 cycles used a sample-barcoded 5' primer and a J-beta primer mix. One entry per CDR3 protein results from TCRdb running MiXCR on the 5' RACE reads. The sample carries 750,000 to 850,000 distinct CDR3 sequences, 20% to 30% recorded once. These data are also associated with another study on T cells of mothers and their children.

Material for sequencing was blood. The receptors were sampled from a boy under 18 in good health.

The chain links TRBV28 to TRBJ2-7; 12 bases map to TRBD2. This CDR3 has 18 amino acids. V lost 3 bases and J lost 0; bases outside the gene matches: 9. Per germline, CDR1 MDHEN and CDR2 SYDVKM. The CDR3 bases are TGTGCCAGCAGTTTTCTCCTCGGACTAGCGGGATTCTCCTACGAGCAGTACTTC. Its translation is CASSFLLGLAGFSYEQYF.

The rearrangement joins TRBV14 to TRBJ2-5; possibly TRBD2 for D (7 bases). The end of the DNA fits TRBJ2-7 better, so the J call may be wrong. Germline CDR1 and CDR2: SGHDN and FVKESK. The CDR3 is 17 residues long. The CDR3 DNA reads TGTGCCAGCAGCCAAGATTTTCGGGGGGCGGGGGCCTACGAGCAGTACTTC. This gives the protein CASSQDFRGAGAYEQYF.

This clonotype was counted between two and nine times. The chain has TRBV5-1 and TRBJ2-7; 10 bases are a match to TRBD1. The length of the CDR3 is 16 residues. The V segment lost 0 bases and the J segment 2 bases; nucleotides outside the gene matches: 5. Germline CDR1 and CDR2: SGHRS and YFSETQ. This CDR3 is CASSLAGGTGAYEQYF. The CDR3 DNA reads TGCGCCAGCAGCTTGGCAGGAGGGACAGGGGCCTACGAGCAGTACTTC.

This clonotype was counted only a few times. The chain combines TRBV27 with TRBJ2-5; D is perhaps TRBD1 or TRBD2 (5 bases each). The J call may be mistaken, given a closer DNA end match to TRBJ2-7. Germline V gives CDR1 MNHEY, CDR2 SMNVEV (reference sequence). CDR3 length: 14 amino acids. CDR3 sequence: CASSRDGRAYEQYF. CDR3 in DNA: TGTGCCAGCAGTCGGGACGGACGGGCCTACGAGCAGTACTTC.

This chain joins TRBV18 and TRBJ2-5, with D unclear. Germline CDR1 and CDR2: KGHSH and LQKENI. CDR3 length: 13 residues. Trimming stripped 2 bases from V and 4 bases from J, with 8 bases between. DNA for the CDR3: TGTGCCAGCTCACCAAACTCCCGAGAGACCCAGTACTTC. It encodes CASSPNSRETQYF. The full variable domain, with the rest looked up from reference TRBV18 and TRBJ2-5, is NAGVMQNPRHLVRRRGQEARLRCSPMKGHSHVYWYRQLPEEGLKFMVYLQKENIIDESGMPKERFSAEFPKEGPSILRIQQVVRGDSAAYFCASSPNSRETQYFGPGTRLLVL.

The V call is TRBV6-2 or TRBV6-3, the J call TRBJ2-7; D is uncertain. In germline, CDR1 is MNHEY, CDR2 SVGEGT. There are 14 residues in the CDR3. V was pared by 4 bases and J by 3 bases, with 13 bases between. In nucleotides, the CDR3 is TGTGCCAGCAGTTCTGCGGAGTTGAACTACGAGCAGTACTTC. It is translated as CASSSAELNYEQYF.